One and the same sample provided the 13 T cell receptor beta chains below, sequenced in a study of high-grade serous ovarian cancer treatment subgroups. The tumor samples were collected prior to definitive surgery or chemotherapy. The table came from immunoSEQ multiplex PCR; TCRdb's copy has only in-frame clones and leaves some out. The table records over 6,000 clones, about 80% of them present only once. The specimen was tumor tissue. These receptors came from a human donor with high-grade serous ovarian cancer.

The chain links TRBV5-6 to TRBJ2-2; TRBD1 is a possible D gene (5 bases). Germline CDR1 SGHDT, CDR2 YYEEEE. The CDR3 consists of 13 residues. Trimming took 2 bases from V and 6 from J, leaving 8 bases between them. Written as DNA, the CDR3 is TGTGCCAGCAGCTTCCAGGGTTCCGGGGAGCTGTTTTTT. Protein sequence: CASSFQGSGELFF. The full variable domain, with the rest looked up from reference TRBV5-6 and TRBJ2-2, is DAGVTQSPTHLIKTRGQQVTLRCSPKSGHDTVSWYQQALGQGPQFIFQYYEEEERQRGNFPDRFSGHQFPNYSSELNVNALLLGDSALYLCASSFQGSGELFFGEGSRLTVL.

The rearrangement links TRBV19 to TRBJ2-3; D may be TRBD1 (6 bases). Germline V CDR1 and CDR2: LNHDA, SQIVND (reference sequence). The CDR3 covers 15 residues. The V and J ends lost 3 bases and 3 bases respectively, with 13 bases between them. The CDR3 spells CASSIGTGLTDTQYF. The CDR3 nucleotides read TGTGCCAGTAGTATCGGTACAGGGCTTACAGATACGCAGTATTTT.

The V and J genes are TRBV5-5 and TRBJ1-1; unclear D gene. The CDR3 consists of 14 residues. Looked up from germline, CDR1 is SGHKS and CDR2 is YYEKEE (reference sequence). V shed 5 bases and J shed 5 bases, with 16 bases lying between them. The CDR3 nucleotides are TGTGCCAGCAGTTTTGGCACCTTATGGACTGAAGCTTTCTTT. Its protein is CASSFGTLWTEAFF.

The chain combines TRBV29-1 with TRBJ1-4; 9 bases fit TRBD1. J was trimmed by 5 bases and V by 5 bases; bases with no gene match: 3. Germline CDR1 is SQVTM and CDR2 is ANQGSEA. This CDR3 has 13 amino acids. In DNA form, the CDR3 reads TGCAGCGTTTCGACAGGGGGGAATGAAAAACTGTTTTTT. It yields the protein CSVSTGGNEKLFF.

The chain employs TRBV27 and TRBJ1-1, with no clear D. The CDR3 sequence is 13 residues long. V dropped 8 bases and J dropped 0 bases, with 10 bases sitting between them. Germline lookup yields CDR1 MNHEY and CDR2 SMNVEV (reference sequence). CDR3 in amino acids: CASGKNLNTEAFF. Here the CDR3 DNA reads TGTGCCAGCGGAAAAAACCTGAACACTGAAGCTTTCTTT.

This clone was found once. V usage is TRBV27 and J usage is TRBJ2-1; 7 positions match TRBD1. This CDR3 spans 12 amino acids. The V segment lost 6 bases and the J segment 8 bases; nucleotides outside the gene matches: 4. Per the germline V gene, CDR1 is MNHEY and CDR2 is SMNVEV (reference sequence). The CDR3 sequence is CASSKTGYEQFF. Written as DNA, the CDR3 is TGTGCCAGCAGCAAGACAGGGTATGAGCAGTTCTTC.

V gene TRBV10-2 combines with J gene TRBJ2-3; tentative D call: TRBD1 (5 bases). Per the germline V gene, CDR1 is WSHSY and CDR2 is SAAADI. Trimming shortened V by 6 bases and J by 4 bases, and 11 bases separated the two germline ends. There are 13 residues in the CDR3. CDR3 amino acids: CASRGPPPDTQYF. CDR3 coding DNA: TGCGCCAGCAGGGGGCCTCCTCCAGATACGCAGTATTTT.

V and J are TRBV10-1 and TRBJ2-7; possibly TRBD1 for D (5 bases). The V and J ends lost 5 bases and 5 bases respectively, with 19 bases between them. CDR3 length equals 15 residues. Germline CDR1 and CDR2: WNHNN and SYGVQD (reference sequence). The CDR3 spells CASSPIPQGRHEQYF. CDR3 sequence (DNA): TGCGCCAGCAGTCCTATTCCGCAGGGTAGGCACGAGCAGTACTTC.

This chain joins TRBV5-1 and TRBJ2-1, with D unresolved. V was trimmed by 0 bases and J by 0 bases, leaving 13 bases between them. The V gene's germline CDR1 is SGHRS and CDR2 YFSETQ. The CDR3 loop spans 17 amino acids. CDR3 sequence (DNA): TGCGCCAGCAGCTTGGCATTCGGCCAAAGCTCCTACAATGAGCAGTTCTTC. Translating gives CASSLAFGQSSYNEQFF.

The CDR3 DNA follows: TGTGCCAGCTCACCCTACCGGGACAGATCCTACAATGAGCAGTTCTTC. This gives the protein CASSPYRDRSYNEQFF. The chain carries TRBV18 and TRBJ2-1, with 7 positions matching TRBD1. The J segment lost 1 base and the V segment lost 3 bases, leaving 6 bases of the junction unmatched. Germline V gives CDR1 KGHSH, CDR2 LQKENI. The CDR3 extends over 16 amino acids.

CDR3 coding DNA: TGTGCCAGCAGCACAAATCAGGGGTACAATGAGCAGTTCTTC. This codes for CASSTNQGYNEQFF. The rearrangement uses TRBV5-6 and TRBJ2-1; TRBD1 is a possible D gene (6 bases). CDR1 is SGHDT, CDR2 YYEEEE, per germline. CDR3 length: 14 amino acids. Trimming shortened V by 4 bases and J by 4 bases, and 12 bases separated the two germline ends.

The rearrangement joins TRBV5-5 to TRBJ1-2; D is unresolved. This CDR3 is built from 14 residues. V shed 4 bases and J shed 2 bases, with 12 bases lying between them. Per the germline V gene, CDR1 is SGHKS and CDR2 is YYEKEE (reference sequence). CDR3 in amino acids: CASSPGLLNYGYTF. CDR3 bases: TGTGCCAGCAGCCCGGGTTTATTGAACTATGGCTACACCTTC.

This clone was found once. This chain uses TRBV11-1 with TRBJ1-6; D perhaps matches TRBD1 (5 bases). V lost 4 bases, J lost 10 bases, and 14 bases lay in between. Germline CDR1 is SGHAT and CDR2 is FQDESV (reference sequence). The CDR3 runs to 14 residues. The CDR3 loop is CASSSQGEASPLHF. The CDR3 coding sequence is TGTGCCAGCAGCTCTCAAGGGGAGGCATCACCCCTCCACTTT.